Listed below are T cell receptor beta chains from one sample, sequenced in a study of cytomegalovirus exposure and HLA in healthy donors. The repertoire was sequenced with immunoSEQ multiplex PCR; TCRdb's copy has only in-frame clones and lacks some. Among 200,000 or so clones, about four fifths were seen once, and the ten largest hold about 6%. Material: PBMCs. The receptor source for this set is a young woman in good health and CMV-seropositive. Both conserved end residues are part of each CDR3. A D gene is named only where the DNA matches it firmly. A row's size may be missing; if present it is once, few, many or a size class.

D	J	size	V	CDR3	DNA
-	TRBJ1-1	-	TRBV5-1	CASSSLWTENTEAFF	TGCGCCAGCAGCTCGTTGTGGACAGAGAACACTGAAGCTTTCTTT
TRBD1	TRBJ2-1	-	TRBV9	CASSAGQGNYNEQFF	TGTGCCAGCAGCGCGGGACAGGGGAACTACAATGAGCAGTTCTTC
-	TRBJ1-2	-	TRBV27	CASSPLTRSPVGYTF	TGTGCCAGCAGTCCTCTGACGCGGTCCCCTGTCGGCTACACCTTC
-	TRBJ2-7	few	TRBV7-9	CASSPTGDRGPARTYEQYF	TGTGCCAGCAGCCCAACGGGGGACCGGGGTCCCGCCCGTACCTACGAGCAGTACTTC
TRBD1	TRBJ1-1	-	TRBV11-3	CASSSTGATEAFF	TGTGCCAGCAGCTCGACAGGGGCTACTGAAGCTTTCTTT
TRBD2	TRBJ2-7	-	TRBV7-9	CASSLPGGLQLYEQYF	TGTGCCAGCAGCTTACCGGGAGGCCTCCAGCTCTACGAGCAGTACTTC
TRBD2	TRBJ2-7	-	TRBV6-6	CASSREGYEQYF	TGTGCCAGCTCAAGGGAGGGATACGAGCAGTACTTC
TRBD1	TRBJ2-7	few	TRBV5-1	CASSLPRTGVIYEQYF	TGCGCCAGCAGCTTGCCACGGACAGGGGTAATCTACGAGCAGTACTTC
TRBD2	TRBJ2-5	-	TRBV5-1	CASAGLAGGETQYF	TGCGCCAGCGCCGGACTAGCGGGGGGAGAGACCCAGTACTTC
TRBD2	TRBJ2-5	-	TRBV6-5	CASRPGGEETQYF	TGTGCCAGCCGGCCCGGGGGGGAAGAGACCCAGTACTTC
TRBD1	TRBJ1-5	-	TRBV6-5	CASSIGTAQHF	TGTGCCAGCAGTATAGGGACAGCCCAGCATTTT
-	TRBJ2-7	once	TRBV15	CATSSDRIEQYF	TGTGCCACCAGCAGCGACAGGATCGAGCAGTACTTC
TRBD1	TRBJ1-4	-	TRBV5-1	CASSSNTGANEKLFF	TGCGCCAGCAGCTCTAACACAGGGGCTAATGAAAAACTGTTTTTT
-	TRBJ1-1	once	TRBV6-5	CASSRLGQVNTEAFF	TGTGCCAGCAGTCGGTTGGGACAAGTGAACACTGAAGCTTTCTTT
TRBD1	TRBJ1-1	-	TRBV5-1	CASSFGTGHMNTEAFF	TGCGCCAGCAGCTTCGGGACAGGGCACATGAACACTGAAGCTTTCTTT
-	TRBJ1-1	-	TRBV7-9	CASSPHRDRLNTEAFF	TGTGCCAGCAGCCCACACAGGGACCGCTTGAACACTGAAGCTTTCTTT
TRBD1	TRBJ2-3	-	TRBV6-1	CASRKGQPVTDTQYF	TGTGCCAGCAGGAAGGGACAGCCAGTTACAGATACGCAGTATTTT
TRBD2	TRBJ2-3	-	TRBV7-2	CASSPRGSGVDTQYF	TGTGCCAGCAGCCCCCGTGGTAGCGGGGTAGATACGCAGTATTTT
-	TRBJ1-2	-	TRBV11-2	CASSLDQGNYGYTF	TGTGCCAGCAGCTTAGATCAGGGAAACTATGGCTACACCTTC
-	TRBJ1-2	-	TRBV7-9	CASSVTEGYGYTF	TGTGCCAGCAGCGTGACCGAGGGTTATGGCTACACCTTC
-	TRBJ1-2	-	TRBV10-1	CASGGGSYGYTF	TGCGCCAGCGGGGGGGGCTCTTATGGCTACACCTTC
-	TRBJ2-7	few	TRBV6-1	CASSGERVTYEQYF	TGTGCCAGCAGTGGAGAGCGGGTCACCTACGAGCAGTACTTC
TRBD2	TRBJ2-1	few	TRBV27	CASSLLAAYNEQFF	TGTGCCAGCAGTTTACTAGCGGCTTACAATGAGCAGTTCTTC
-	TRBJ2-5	-	TRBV11-1	CATTSQDSKETQYF	TGTGCCACCACAAGTCAGGACAGTAAAGAGACCCAGTACTTC
TRBD1	TRBJ2-5	once	TRBV19	CASSAGTGRETQYF	TGTGCCAGTAGTGCCGGGACAGGGCGGGAGACCCAGTACTTC
TRBD1	TRBJ1-2	-	TRBV2	CASPGQGTYGYTF	TGTGCCAGCCCGGGACAGGGGACGTATGGCTACACCTTC
-	TRBJ1-3	-	TRBV6-1	CASSEALGARSGNTIYF	TGTGCCAGCAGTGAAGCGCTTGGGGCGCGCTCTGGAAACACCATATATTTT
TRBD2	TRBJ2-1	-	TRBV5-1	CASSSLAGGQGEQFF	TGCGCCAGCAGCTCACTAGCGGGAGGGCAGGGTGAGCAGTTCTTC
TRBD1	TRBJ2-1	-	TRBV9	CASSVAGQPYYNEQFF	TGTGCCAGCAGCGTAGCGGGACAGCCTTACTACAATGAGCAGTTCTTC
TRBD2	TRBJ2-3	-	TRBV5-1	CASSQDGLGTDTQYF	TGCGCCAGCAGCCAGGATGGACTAGGCACAGATACGCAGTATTTT
TRBD2	TRBJ2-5	-	TRBV28	CASSYSSGSGETQYF	TGTGCCAGCAGTTACTCTAGCGGGAGTGGAGAGACCCAGTACTTC
-	TRBJ2-3	-	TRBV28	CASSFSRIDTQYF	TGTGCCAGCAGTTTTAGTCGCATTGATACGCAGTATTTT
-	TRBJ1-5	-	TRBV5-5	CASSLLSNQPQHF	TGTGCCAGCAGCTTGTTAAGCAATCAGCCCCAGCATTTT
-	TRBJ1-1	-	TRBV7-9	CASSPGRGVEAFF	TGTGCCAGCAGCCCTGGGCGGGGGGTGGAAGCTTTCTTT
-	TRBJ2-3	-	TRBV14	CASSPSPRSTQYF	TGTGCCAGCAGCCCATCCCCCCGGAGTACGCAGTATTTT
-	TRBJ1-5	-	TRBV7-6	CASSLVHRVRCNQPQHF	TGTGCCAGCAGCTTAGTTCACAGGGTTCGGTGCAATCAGCCCCAGCATTTT
-	TRBJ2-5	-	TRBV29-1	CSAIGGGEWPQETQYF	TGCAGCGCCATTGGAGGGGGCGAGTGGCCCCAAGAGACCCAGTACTTC
-	TRBJ1-6	-	TRBV7-2	CASSEGIFGRSPLHF	TGTGCCAGCAGCGAAGGGATTTTCGGGAGGTCACCCCTCCACTTT
TRBD2	TRBJ2-1	-	TRBV7-6	CASSLGGAGVVGLAEQFF	TGTGCCAGCAGCTTAGGAGGGGCGGGAGTAGTTGGCCTTGCTGAGCAGTTCTTC
TRBD2	TRBJ2-7	-	TRBV7-2	CASSSVGLAGEQYF	TGTGCCAGCAGCTCGGTAGGACTAGCGGGGGAGCAGTACTTC